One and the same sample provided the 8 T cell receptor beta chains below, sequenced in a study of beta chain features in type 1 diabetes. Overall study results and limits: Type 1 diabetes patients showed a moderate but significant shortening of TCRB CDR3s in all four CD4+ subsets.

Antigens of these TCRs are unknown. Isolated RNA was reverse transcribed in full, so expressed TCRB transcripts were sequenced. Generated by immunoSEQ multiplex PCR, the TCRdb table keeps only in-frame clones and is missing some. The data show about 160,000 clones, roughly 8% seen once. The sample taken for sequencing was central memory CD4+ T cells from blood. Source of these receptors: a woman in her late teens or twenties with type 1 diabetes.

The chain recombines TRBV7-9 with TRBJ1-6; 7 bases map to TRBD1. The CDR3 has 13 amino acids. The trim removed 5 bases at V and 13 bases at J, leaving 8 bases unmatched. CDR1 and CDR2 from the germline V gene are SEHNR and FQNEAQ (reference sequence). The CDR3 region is CASSRTGPRPLHF. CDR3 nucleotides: TGTGCCAGCAGCCGGACAGGACCGAGGCCCCTCCACTTT.

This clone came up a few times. The CDR3: CATSVGTSGSLYEQFF. In DNA, the CDR3 is TGTGCCACCAGCGTTGGGACTAGCGGTTCCCTCTATGAGCAGTTCTTC. The V gene is TRBV15, the J gene TRBJ2-1; 11 nucleotides align to TRBD2. The trim removed 5 bases at V and 8 bases at J, leaving 11 bases unmatched. The germline CDR1 and CDR2 sequences are LNHNV and YYDKDF (reference sequence). The CDR3 loop spans 16 amino acids. The full variable domain, completed using reference TRBV15 and TRBJ2-1, is DAMVIQNPRYQVTQFGKPVTLSCSQTLNHNVMYWYQQKSSQAPKLLFHYYDKDFNNEADTPDNFQSRRPNTSFCFLDIRSPGLGDTAMYLCATSVGTSGSLYEQFFGPGTRLTVL.

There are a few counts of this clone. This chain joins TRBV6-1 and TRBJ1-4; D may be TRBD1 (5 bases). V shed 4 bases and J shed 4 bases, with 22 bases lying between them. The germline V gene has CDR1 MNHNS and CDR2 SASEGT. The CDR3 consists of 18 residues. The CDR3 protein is CASSARTPASHRNEKLFF. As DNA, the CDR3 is TGTGCCAGCAGTGCGAGGACACCCGCGTCGCACCGTAATGAAAAACTGTTTTTT.

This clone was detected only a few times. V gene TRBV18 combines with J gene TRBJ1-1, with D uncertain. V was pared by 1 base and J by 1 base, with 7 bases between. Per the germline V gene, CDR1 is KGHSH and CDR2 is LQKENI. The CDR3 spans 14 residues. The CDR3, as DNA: TGTGCCAGCTCACCACAATCTACGAACACTGAAGCTTTCTTT. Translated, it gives CASSPQSTNTEAFF.

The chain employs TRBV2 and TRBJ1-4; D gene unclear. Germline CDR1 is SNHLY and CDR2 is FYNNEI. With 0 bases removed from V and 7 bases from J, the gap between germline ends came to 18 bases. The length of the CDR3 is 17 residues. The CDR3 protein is CASSEARAGHLGEKLFF. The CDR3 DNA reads TGTGCCAGCAGTGAAGCGCGGGCAGGCCATCTAGGTGAAAAACTGTTTTTT.

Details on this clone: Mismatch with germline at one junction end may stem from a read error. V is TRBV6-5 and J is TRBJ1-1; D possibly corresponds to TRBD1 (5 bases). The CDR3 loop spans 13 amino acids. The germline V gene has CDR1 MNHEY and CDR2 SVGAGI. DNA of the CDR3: TGTGCCAGCACTTACGCACAGGACACTGAAGCTTTCTTT. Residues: CASTYAQDTEAFF.

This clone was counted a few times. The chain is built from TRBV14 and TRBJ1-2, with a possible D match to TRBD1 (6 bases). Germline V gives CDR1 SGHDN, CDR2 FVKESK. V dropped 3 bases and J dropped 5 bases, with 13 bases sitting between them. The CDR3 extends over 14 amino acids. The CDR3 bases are TGTGCCAGCAGCCAGGAGGACAGAGTGTATGGCTACACCTTC. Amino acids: CASSQEDRVYGYTF.

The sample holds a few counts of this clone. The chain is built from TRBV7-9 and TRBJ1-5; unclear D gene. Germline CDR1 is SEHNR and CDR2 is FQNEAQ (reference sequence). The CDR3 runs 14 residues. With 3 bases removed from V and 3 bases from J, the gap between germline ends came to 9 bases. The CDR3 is CASSFPGTNQPQHF. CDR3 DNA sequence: TGTGCCAGCAGCTTTCCAGGTACCAATCAGCCCCAGCATTTT. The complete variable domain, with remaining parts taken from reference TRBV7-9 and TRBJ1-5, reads DTGVSQNPRHKITKRGQNVTFRCDPISEHNRLYWYRQTLGQGPEFLTYFQNEAQLEKSRLLSDRFSAERPKGSFSTLEIQRTEQGDSAMYLCASSFPGTNQPQHFGDGTRLSIL.